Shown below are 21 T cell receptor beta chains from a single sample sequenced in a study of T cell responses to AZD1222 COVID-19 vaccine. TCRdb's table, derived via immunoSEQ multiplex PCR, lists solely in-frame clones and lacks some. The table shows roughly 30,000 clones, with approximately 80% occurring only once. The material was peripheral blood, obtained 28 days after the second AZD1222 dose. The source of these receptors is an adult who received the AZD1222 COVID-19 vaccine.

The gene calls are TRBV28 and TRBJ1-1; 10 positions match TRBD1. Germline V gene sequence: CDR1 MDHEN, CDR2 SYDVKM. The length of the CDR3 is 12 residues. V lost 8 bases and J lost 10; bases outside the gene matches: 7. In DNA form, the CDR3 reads TGTGCCAGCGGGACAGGGGTTTTAGCAGCTTTCTTT. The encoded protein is CASGTGVLAAFF.

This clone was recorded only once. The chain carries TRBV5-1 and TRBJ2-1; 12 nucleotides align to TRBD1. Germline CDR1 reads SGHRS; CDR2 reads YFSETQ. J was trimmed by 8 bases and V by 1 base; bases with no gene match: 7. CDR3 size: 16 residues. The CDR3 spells CASSLSFRDRGHEQFF. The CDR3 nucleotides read TGCGCCAGCAGCTTGAGTTTCCGGGACAGGGGGCATGAGCAGTTCTTC.

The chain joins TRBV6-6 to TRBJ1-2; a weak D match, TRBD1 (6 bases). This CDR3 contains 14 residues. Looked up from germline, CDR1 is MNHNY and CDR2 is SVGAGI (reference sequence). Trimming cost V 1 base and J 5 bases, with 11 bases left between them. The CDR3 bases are TGTGCCAGCAGTTACTTAGGACAGACGTATGGCTACACCTTC. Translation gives CASSYLGQTYGYTF.

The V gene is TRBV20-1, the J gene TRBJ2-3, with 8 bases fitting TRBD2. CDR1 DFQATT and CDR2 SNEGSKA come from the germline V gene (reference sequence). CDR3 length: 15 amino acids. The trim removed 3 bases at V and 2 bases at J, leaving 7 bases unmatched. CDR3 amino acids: CSASRSSGSTDTQYF. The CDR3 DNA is TGCAGTGCTAGTAGGTCTAGCGGGTCCACAGATACGCAGTATTTT.

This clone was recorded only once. CDR3: CATSEGSANEKLFF. DNA for the CDR3: TGTGCCACCAGCGAGGGGTCGGCTAATGAAAAACTGTTTTTT. V is TRBV24-1 and J is TRBJ1-4; maybe TRBD1 (5 bases). The V and J ends lost 7 bases and 3 bases respectively, with 11 bases between them. The germline V gene encodes CDR1 KGHDR and CDR2 SFDVKD. The CDR3 consists of 14 residues.

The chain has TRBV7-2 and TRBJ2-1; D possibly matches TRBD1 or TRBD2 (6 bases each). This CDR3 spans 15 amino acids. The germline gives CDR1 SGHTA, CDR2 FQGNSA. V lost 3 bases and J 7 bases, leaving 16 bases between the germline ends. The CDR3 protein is CASSFTGRGGNEQFF. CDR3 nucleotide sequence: TGTGCCAGCAGCTTTACCGGGAGAGGGGGGAATGAGCAGTTCTTC.

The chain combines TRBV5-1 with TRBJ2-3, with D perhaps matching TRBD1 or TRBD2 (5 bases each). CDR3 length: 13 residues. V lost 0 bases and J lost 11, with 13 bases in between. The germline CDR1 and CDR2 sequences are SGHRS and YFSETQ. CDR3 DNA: TGCGCCAGCAGCTTGGTAGGGGTTCGGGGGCAGTATTTT. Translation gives CASSLVGVRGQYF.

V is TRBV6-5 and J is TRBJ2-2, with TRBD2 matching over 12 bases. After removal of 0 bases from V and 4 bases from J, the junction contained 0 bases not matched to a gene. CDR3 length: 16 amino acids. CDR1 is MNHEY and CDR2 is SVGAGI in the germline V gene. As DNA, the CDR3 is TGTGCCAGCAGTTACTCGACTAGCGGGAGCACCGGGGAGCTGTTTTTT. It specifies CASSYSTSGSTGELFF.

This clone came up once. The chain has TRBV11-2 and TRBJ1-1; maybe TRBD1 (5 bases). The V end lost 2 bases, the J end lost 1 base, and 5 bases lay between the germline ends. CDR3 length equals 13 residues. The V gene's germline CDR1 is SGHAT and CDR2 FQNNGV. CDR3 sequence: CASSLQGNTEAFF. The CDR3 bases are TGTGCCAGCAGCTTACAGGGGAACACTGAAGCTTTCTTT. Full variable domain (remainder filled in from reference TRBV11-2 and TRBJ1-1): EAGVAQSPRYKIIEKRQSVAFWCNPISGHATLYWYQQILGQGPKLLIQFQNNGVVDDSQLPKDRFSAERLKGVDSTLKIQPAKLEDSAVYLCASSLQGNTEAFFGQGTRLTVV.

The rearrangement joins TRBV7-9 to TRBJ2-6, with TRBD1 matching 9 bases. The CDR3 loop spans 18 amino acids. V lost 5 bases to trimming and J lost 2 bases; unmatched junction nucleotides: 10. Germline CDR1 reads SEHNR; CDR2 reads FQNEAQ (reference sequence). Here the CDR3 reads CASSKRRDRVTGANVLTF. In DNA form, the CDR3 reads TGTGCCAGCAGCAAACGCCGGGACAGGGTAACTGGGGCCAACGTCCTGACTTTC. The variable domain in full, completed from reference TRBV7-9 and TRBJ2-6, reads DTGVSQNPRHKITKRGQNVTFRCDPISEHNRLYWYRQTLGQGPEFLTYFQNEAQLEKSRLLSDRFSAERPKGSFSTLEIQRTEQGDSAMYLCASSKRRDRVTGANVLTFGAGSRLTVL.

CDR3 amino acids: CASTLTGFNQPQHF. CDR3 DNA: TGTGCCAGTACCTTGACAGGGTTCAATCAGCCCCAGCATTTT. V and J are TRBV19 and TRBJ1-5; TRBD1 matches 7 bases. Trimming cost V 7 bases and J 3 bases; bases outside gene matches: 6. Germline CDR1 reads LNHDA; CDR2 reads SQIVND (reference sequence). The CDR3 has 14 residues.

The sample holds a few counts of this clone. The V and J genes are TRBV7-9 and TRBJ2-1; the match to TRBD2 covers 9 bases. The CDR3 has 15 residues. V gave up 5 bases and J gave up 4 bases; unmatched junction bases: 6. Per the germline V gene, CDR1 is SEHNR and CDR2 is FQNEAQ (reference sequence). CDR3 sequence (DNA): TGTGCCAGCAGCACTGGACTAGCGCGGTACAATGAGCAGTTCTTC. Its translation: CASSTGLARYNEQFF.

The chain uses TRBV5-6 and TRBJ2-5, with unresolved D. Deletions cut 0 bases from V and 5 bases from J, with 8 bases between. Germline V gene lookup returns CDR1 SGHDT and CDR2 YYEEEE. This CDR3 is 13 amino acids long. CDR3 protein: CASSLGRRETQYF. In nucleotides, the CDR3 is TGTGCCAGCAGCTTGGGGCGCAGGGAGACCCAGTACTTC.

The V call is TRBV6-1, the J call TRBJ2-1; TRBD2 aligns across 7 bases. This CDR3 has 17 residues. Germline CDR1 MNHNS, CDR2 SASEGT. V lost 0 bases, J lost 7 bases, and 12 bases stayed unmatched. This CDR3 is CASSEAGLGPGLNEQFF. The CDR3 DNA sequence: TGTGCCAGCAGTGAAGCTGGACTAGGACCGGGGTTGAATGAGCAGTTCTTC.

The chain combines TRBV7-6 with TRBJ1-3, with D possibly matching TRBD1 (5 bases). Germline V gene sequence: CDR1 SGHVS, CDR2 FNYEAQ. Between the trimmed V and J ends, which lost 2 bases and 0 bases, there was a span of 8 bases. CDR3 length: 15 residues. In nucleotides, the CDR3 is TGTGCCAGCAGCTTAAGACAGCTCTCTGGAAACACCATATATTTT. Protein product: CASSLRQLSGNTIYF.

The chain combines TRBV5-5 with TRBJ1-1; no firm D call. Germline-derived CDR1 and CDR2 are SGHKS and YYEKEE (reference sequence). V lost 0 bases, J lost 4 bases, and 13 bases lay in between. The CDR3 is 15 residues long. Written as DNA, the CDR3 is TGTGCCAGCAGCTTGGGGCGGGGTTTTAGCACTGAAGCTTTCTTT. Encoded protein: CASSLGRGFSTEAFF. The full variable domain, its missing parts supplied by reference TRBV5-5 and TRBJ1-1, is DAGVTQSPTHLIKTRGQQVTLRCSPISGHKSVSWYQQVLGQGPQFIFQYYEKEERGRGNFPDRFSARQFPNYSSELNVNALLLGDSALYLCASSLGRGFSTEAFFGQGTRLTVV.

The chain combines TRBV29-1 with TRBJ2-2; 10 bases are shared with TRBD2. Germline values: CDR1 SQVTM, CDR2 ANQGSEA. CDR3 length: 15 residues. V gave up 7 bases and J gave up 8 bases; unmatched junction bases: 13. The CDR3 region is CSGRPAGGGSGELFF. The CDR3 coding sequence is TGCAGCGGTAGACCAGCGGGAGGGGGATCTGGGGAGCTGTTTTTT.

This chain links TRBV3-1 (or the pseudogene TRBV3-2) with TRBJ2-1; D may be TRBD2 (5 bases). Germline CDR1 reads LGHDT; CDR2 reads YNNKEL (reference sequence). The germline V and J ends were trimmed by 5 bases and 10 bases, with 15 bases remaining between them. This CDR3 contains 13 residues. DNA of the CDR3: TGTGCCAGCAGCACGGACTCGGTCCCGGAGCAGTTCTTC. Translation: CASSTDSVPEQFF.

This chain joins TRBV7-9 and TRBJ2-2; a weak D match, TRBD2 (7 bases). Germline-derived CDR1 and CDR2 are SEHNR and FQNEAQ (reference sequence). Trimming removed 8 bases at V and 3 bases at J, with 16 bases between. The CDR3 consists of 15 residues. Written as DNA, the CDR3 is TGTGCCAGCGATATAAGGGGGAGGGACACCGGGGAGCTGTTTTTT. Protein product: CASDIRGRDTGELFF.

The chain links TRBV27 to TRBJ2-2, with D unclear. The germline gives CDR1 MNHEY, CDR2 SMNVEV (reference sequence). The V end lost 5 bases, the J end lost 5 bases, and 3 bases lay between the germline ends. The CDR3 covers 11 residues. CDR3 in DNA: TGTGCCAGCAGTCTTACCGGGGAGCTGTTTTTT. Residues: CASSLTGELFF.

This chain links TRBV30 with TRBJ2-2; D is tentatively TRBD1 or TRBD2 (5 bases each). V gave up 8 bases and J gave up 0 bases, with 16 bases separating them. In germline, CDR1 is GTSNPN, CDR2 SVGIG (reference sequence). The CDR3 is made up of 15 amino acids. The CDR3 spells CAKGRDPPNTGELFF. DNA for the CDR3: TGTGCCAAAGGAAGGGACCCACCGAACACCGGGGAGCTGTTTTTT.